Given below is one TCR beta chain in context. The CDR3 totals 12 residues. Trimming took off 0 bases at V and 11 bases at J, with 11 bases between the two ends. Germline CDR1 SGHDT, CDR2 YYEEEE. This entry is derived from a study of T cell responses to AZD1222 COVID-19 vaccine. TCRdb keeps only in-frame clones here, not all; method: immunoSEQ multiplex PCR. The sample has around 80,000 clones, 86% seen once. The sequenced sample was peripheral blood, obtained on day 0 of AZD1222 vaccination. The gene calls are TRBV5-6 and TRBJ1-2; D remains unclear. The receptor's source is an adult in good health. The CDR3 is CASSLGMTLYTF. CDR3 nucleotides: TGTGCCAGCAGCTTGGGGATGACCCTTTACACCTTC.